These 20 T cell receptor beta chains were all obtained from the same sample, sequenced in a study of T cells in Graves' hyperthyroidism and ophthalmopathy. Amplification of TCR beta CDR3 regions was performed using RNA transcripts as template. During a first-round RT-PCR of the TCR CDR3, the HTBI primer set was used. One entry per CDR3 protein, called by TCRdb with MiXCR from the multiplex PCR reads. Of about 420,000 distinct CDR3 sequences listed, roughly an eighth are singletons. Specimen: blood. These receptors were obtained from a young woman with Graves' hyperthyroidism.

This clonotype was detected many times. V gene TRBV6-1 combines with J gene TRBJ1-1; no reliable D call. CDR3 size: 12 residues. Trimming removed 2 bases at V and 11 bases at J, with 12 bases between. Germline values: CDR1 MNHNS, CDR2 SASEGT. CDR3 bases: TGTGCCAGCAGTGAAATGATGCTGGGTGCTTTCTTT. Its protein product is CASSEMMLGAFF.

In this sample, this clonotype turned up many times. V usage is TRBV10-3 and J usage is TRBJ1-2; possible D gene TRBD1, 5 bases. The germline V and J ends were trimmed by 6 bases and 1 base, with 9 bases remaining between them. Per germline, CDR1 ENHRY and CDR2 SYGVKD. This CDR3 has 13 residues. DNA of the CDR3: TGTGCCATCAGGGAGACAGTTAACTATGGCTACACCTTC. Translation: CAIRETVNYGYTF.

This clonotype was detected ten times or more. This sequence joins TRBV28 and TRBJ1-1; unclear D gene. The length of the CDR3 is 12 residues. Germline V lookup: CDR1 MDHEN, CDR2 SYDVKM. With 5 bases removed from V and 3 bases from J, the gap between germline ends came to 7 bases. CDR3 in DNA: TGTGCCAGCAGTCCCGGGGACACTGAAGCTTTCTTT. It specifies CASSPGDTEAFF.

There are a few counts of this clonotype. The genes are TRBV19 and TRBJ1-5, with unresolved D. CDR3 length: 15 amino acids. Germline assignment: CDR1 LNHDA and CDR2 SQIVND (reference sequence). The germline V and J ends were trimmed by 1 base and 4 bases, with 11 bases remaining between them. CDR3 loop: CASSIVPLFNQPQHF. The CDR3 DNA reads TGTGCCAGTAGTATAGTGCCTCTCTTTAATCAGCCCCAGCATTTT.

The chain carries TRBV3-1 and TRBJ1-2; 10 nucleotides align to TRBD1. There are 15 residues in the CDR3. Germline V gene sequence: CDR1 LGHDT, CDR2 YNNKEL (reference sequence). After removal of 3 bases from V and 4 bases from J, the junction contained 5 bases not matched to a gene. Written as DNA, the CDR3 is TGTGCCAGCAGCCAGGTGACAGGGGGCTTCTATGGCTACACCTTC. It translates to CASSQVTGGFYGYTF.

This chain joins TRBV5-1 and TRBJ2-1, with 12 nucleotides matching TRBD2. The length of the CDR3 is 19 residues. V shed 0 bases and J 1 base; nucleotides not matched to a gene: 8. In germline, CDR1 is SGHRS, CDR2 YFSETQ. The CDR3 sequence is CASSLDGTSGPRSYNEQFF. The DNA for the CDR3 is TGCGCCAGCAGCTTGGACGGGACTAGCGGGCCACGATCCTACAATGAGCAGTTCTTC.

This clonotype was detected many times. This chain joins TRBV7-2 and TRBJ2-3; TRBD2 aligns across 10 bases. The CDR3 runs to 14 residues. The germline CDR1 and CDR2 sequences are SGHTA and FQGNSA. After removal of 8 bases from V and 5 bases from J, the junction contained 7 bases not matched to a gene. CDR3 nucleotides: TGTGCCAGCCGCCTAGCGGGAGAGAAAGATACGCAGTATTTT. Its translation is CASRLAGEKDTQYF.

This clonotype was detected ten times or more. This chain links TRBV20-1 with TRBJ2-1, with D perhaps matching TRBD2 (6 bases). Trimming took off 3 bases at V and 6 bases at J, with 15 bases between the two ends. The germline CDR1 and CDR2 sequences are DFQATT and SNEGSKA (reference sequence). CDR3 length: 14 amino acids. The DNA for the CDR3 is TGCAGTGCTAGGTCGGGAGACGGCGTCAATGAGCAGTTCTTC. This gives the protein CSARSGDGVNEQFF.

There are many counts of this clonotype. The CDR3 DNA follows: TGTGCCAGCAGGCTACCGGGGCCTCTTTACGAGCAGTACTTC. Translating it yields CASRLPGPLYEQYF. This rearrangement joins TRBV6-1 to TRBJ2-7; D is perhaps TRBD1 or TRBD2 (5 bases each). The CDR3 has 14 residues. From germline, CDR1 is MNHNS and CDR2 SASEGT. Between the trimmed V and J ends, which lost 6 bases and 4 bases, there was a span of 16 bases.

This clonotype turned up a few times. The V and J genes are TRBV28 and TRBJ1-4, with TRBD1 matching over 8 bases. The germline V gene has CDR1 MDHEN and CDR2 SYDVKM. Germline trimming cut 1 base from V and 8 bases from J; bases unmatched to any gene: 6. This CDR3 has 15 amino acids. CDR3 sequence reads: CASSLSGQGGEKLFF. For the CDR3, the DNA is TGTGCCAGCAGTTTATCAGGACAGGGAGGAGAAAAACTGTTTTTT.

This clonotype has at least ten counts. The V and J genes are TRBV6-1 and TRBJ1-5; possibly TRBD1 for D (6 bases). Germline V gene data show CDR1 as MNHNS and CDR2 as SASEGT. CDR3 length equals 15 residues. Trimming shortened V by 5 bases and J by 0 bases, and 11 bases separated the two germline ends. In DNA form, the CDR3 reads TGTGCCAGCAGTTCGGACAGACGTAGCAATCAGCCCCAGCATTTT. Translation gives CASSSDRRSNQPQHF.

This clonotype came up a few times. The chain joins TRBV29-1 to TRBJ2-3; the D gene is possibly TRBD2 (6 bases). Germline CDR1 SQVTM, CDR2 ANQGSEA. V gave up 4 bases and J gave up 1 base, with 15 bases separating them. The CDR3 extends over 15 amino acids. The CDR3 nucleotides read TGCAGCGTTGTGACCGCGGGAAGGGGCACAGATACGCAGTATTTT. Protein sequence: CSVVTAGRGTDTQYF.

This clonotype was observed at least ten times. The chain recombines TRBV7-8 with TRBJ2-3, with 13 nucleotides matching TRBD2. Germline CDR1 is SGHVS and CDR2 is FQNEAQ. The CDR3 runs to 17 residues. V lost 3 bases, J lost 3 bases, and 6 bases stayed unmatched. CDR3 sequence reads: CASSLRRLAGGTDTQYF. DNA of the CDR3: TGTGCCAGCAGCTTGAGACGACTAGCGGGAGGTACAGATACGCAGTATTTT.

There are many counts of this clonotype. The chain uses TRBV9 and TRBJ2-5; D is tentatively TRBD1 or TRBD2 (5 bases each). The CDR3 runs 13 residues. Looked up from germline, CDR1 is SGDLS and CDR2 is YYNGEE. Trimming shortened V by 5 bases and J by 5 bases, and 13 bases separated the two germline ends. CDR3 protein: CASSRDLQETQYF. CDR3 coding DNA: TGTGCCAGCAGTCGGGACCTGCAGGAGACCCAGTACTTC.

This clonotype was seen ten or more times. V gene TRBV20-1 combines with J gene TRBJ1-5; possibly TRBD1 for D (5 bases). Germline CDR1 is DFQATT and CDR2 is SNEGSKA (reference sequence). V dropped 2 bases and J dropped 2 bases, with 16 bases sitting between them. The CDR3 sequence is 16 residues long. CDR3 region: CSARPHMGPGNQPQHF. The CDR3 coding sequence is TGCAGTGCTAGACCACATATGGGACCCGGCAATCAGCCCCAGCATTTT.

This clonotype has a count of ten or more. CDR3 sequence (DNA): TGTGCCAGCAGCCGCAACTTAAACACTGAAGCTTTCTTT. Amino acids: CASSRNLNTEAFF. V is TRBV14 and J is TRBJ1-1; D not resolved. The CDR3 runs to 13 residues. V was trimmed by 4 bases and J by 2 bases, leaving 8 bases between them. CDR1 is SGHDN, CDR2 FVKESK, per germline.

This clonotype occurred many times. The V gene is TRBV5-4, the J gene TRBJ2-7; the D gene is possibly TRBD2 (5 bases). The CDR3 sequence is 14 residues long. The ends were cut back, 4 bases at V and 6 bases at J, with 17 bases in the middle. Germline V gene sequence: CDR1 SGHNT, CDR2 YYREEE (reference sequence). For the CDR3, the DNA is TGTGCCAGCAGCGGAGGACCCCCCCCGGGCGAGCAGTACTTC. Its protein is CASSGGPPPGEQYF. The whole variable domain, filled in from reference TRBV5-4 and TRBJ2-7, reads ETGVTQSPTHLIKTRGQQVTLRCSSQSGHNTVSWYQQALGQGPQFIFQYYREEENGRGNFPPRFSGLQFPNYSSELNVNALELDDSALYLCASSGGPPPGEQYFGPGTRLTVT.

This clonotype was seen a handful of times. The V and J genes are TRBV5-1 and TRBJ1-1; unclear D gene. The CDR3 has 14 residues. The germline V gene encodes CDR1 SGHRS and CDR2 YFSETQ. Trimming removed 0 bases from V and 5 bases from J, with 11 bases in between. DNA for the CDR3: TGCGCCAGCAGCTTGGTTGAGGGAGGGACTGAAGCTTTCTTT. Amino acids: CASSLVEGGTEAFF.

The chain joins TRBV5-1 to TRBJ2-7, with 11 bases fitting TRBD2. The CDR3 runs 15 residues. J lost 6 bases, V lost 1 base, and 6 bases had no gene match. Per germline, CDR1 SGHRS and CDR2 YFSETQ. In DNA form, the CDR3 reads TGCGCCAGCAGCTTGAATAGCGGGAGGGCCCGCGAGCAGTACTTC. This gives the protein CASSLNSGRAREQYF.

Many counts were recorded for this clonotype. The genes are TRBV6-1 and TRBJ1-5; maybe TRBD1 (5 bases). Per the germline V gene, CDR1 is MNHNS and CDR2 is SASEGT. The CDR3 is 15 amino acids. V lost 8 bases and J 4 bases, leaving 18 bases between the germline ends. This CDR3 is CASFDSSLGNQPQHF. The DNA for the CDR3 is TGTGCCAGCTTCGACAGCTCGCTGGGGAATCAGCCCCAGCATTTT.